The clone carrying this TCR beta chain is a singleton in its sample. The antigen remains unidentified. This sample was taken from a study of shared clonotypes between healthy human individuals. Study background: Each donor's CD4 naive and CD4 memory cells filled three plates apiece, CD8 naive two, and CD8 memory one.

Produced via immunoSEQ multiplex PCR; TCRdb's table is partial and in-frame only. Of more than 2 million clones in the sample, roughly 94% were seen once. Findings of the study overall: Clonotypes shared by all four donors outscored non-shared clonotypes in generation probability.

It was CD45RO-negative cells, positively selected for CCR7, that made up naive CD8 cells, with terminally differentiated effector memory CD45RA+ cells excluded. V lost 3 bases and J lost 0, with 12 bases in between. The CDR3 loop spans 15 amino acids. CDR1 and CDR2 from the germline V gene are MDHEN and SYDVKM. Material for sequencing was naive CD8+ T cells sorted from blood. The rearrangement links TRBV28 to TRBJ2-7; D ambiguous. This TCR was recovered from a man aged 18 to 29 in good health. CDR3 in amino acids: CASSFRGISSYEQYF. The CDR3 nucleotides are TGTGCCAGCAGTTTTAGAGGTATTTCCTCCTACGAGCAGTACTTC.